A single sample gave rise to the 11 T cell receptor beta chains below, sequenced in a study of CD8+ T cells in alopecia areata. Treatment indicated: oral pan-JAK inhibitor, 5-10 mg twice daily. In each case, RNA was isolated and then reverse transcribed into cDNA as the sequencing template. Sequencing used immunoSEQ multiplex PCR; TCRdb keeps in-frame clones, though not all of them. The sample consists of 170,000 or so clones, about 60% of them appearing once. The starting material was CD8+ T cells sorted from blood, obtained at week 24, from a patient treated with tofacitinib. Receptor source: a human donor with alopecia areata.

The gene calls are TRBV29-1 and TRBJ1-4; D call uncertain. The V and J ends lost 6 bases and 6 bases respectively, with 8 bases between them. Per germline, CDR1 SQVTM and CDR2 ANQGSEA. This CDR3 is built from 11 residues. The CDR3 sequence is CSVPEYEKLFF. DNA for the CDR3: TGCAGCGTGCCCGAATATGAAAAACTGTTTTTT.

This chain joins TRBV15 and TRBJ1-2; TRBD1 aligns across 10 bases. V dropped 3 bases and J dropped 6; count of bases not matched to a gene: 10. Germline V gene sequence: CDR1 LNHNV, CDR2 YYDKDF (reference sequence). The CDR3 has 16 residues. The CDR3 coding sequence is TGTGCCACCAGCAGGGGACAGGGGCCTCGGGATCATGGCTACACCTTC. This sequence encodes CATSRGQGPRDHGYTF.

This chain joins TRBV27 and TRBJ2-7; D might be TRBD1 (5 bases). CDR3 length equals 14 residues. Between the trimmed V and J ends, which lost 3 bases and 3 bases, there was a span of 12 bases. CDR1 and CDR2 (germline): MNHEY, SMNVEV (reference sequence). CDR3 residues: CASSFGARGYEQYF. CDR3 nucleotide sequence: TGTGCCAGCAGTTTCGGAGCTAGGGGCTACGAGCAGTACTTC.

This sequence joins TRBV5-6 and TRBJ2-7, with 9 bases matching TRBD1. Germline V gene sequence: CDR1 SGHDT, CDR2 YYEEEE. This CDR3 region has 14 residues. Trimming at V came to 3 bases and at J to 4 bases, leaving 5 bases not matched to a gene. CDR3 coding DNA: TGTGCCAGCAGCTCCGGGACAGGGTTTTACGAGCAGTACTTC. This encodes CASSSGTGFYEQYF.

V usage is TRBV30 and J usage is TRBJ1-6; TRBD1 might be the D (5 bases). CDR3 length equals 15 residues. Trimming left V 0 bases short and J 7 bases short, with 13 bases between. Germline loops: CDR1 GTSNPN, CDR2 SVGIG (reference sequence). This CDR3 reads CAWSVAGGWNSPLHF. As DNA, the CDR3 is TGTGCCTGGAGTGTAGCCGGGGGTTGGAATTCACCCCTCCACTTT.

The gene calls are TRBV5-6 and TRBJ2-2; perhaps TRBD1 as D (5 bases). This CDR3 spans 14 amino acids. Germline-derived CDR1 and CDR2 are SGHDT and YYEEEE. The V end was cut by 4 bases, the J end by 3 bases, with 10 bases between. CDR3 bases: TGTGCCAGCAGCCCCCTACAGGACACCGGGGAGCTGTTTTTT. Translating gives CASSPLQDTGELFF.

This clone occurred once. In DNA, the CDR3 is TGCGCCAGCAGCCAAAAGCGGGGGGGAACCACAGATACGCAGTATTTT. This encodes CASSQKRGGTTDTQYF. This chain links TRBV4-1 with TRBJ2-3; TRBD2 agrees at 10 bases. Germline V CDR1 and CDR2: MGHRA, YSYEKL. Trimming cost V 2 bases and J 2 bases; bases outside gene matches: 4. CDR3 size: 16 residues.

The J gene is TRBJ1-2, the V gene TRBV27; tentative D call: TRBD1 (6 bases). The germline V and J ends were trimmed by 2 bases and 0 bases, with 19 bases remaining between them. Germline V gene sequence: CDR1 MNHEY, CDR2 SMNVEV (reference sequence). The CDR3 is made up of 18 amino acids. The CDR3: CASSLIPPGEGANYGYTF. CDR3 bases: TGTGCCAGCAGTTTAATCCCTCCAGGGGAAGGGGCTAACTATGGCTACACCTTC.

The chain carries TRBV25-1 and TRBJ1-4; no firm D call. The germline V gene encodes CDR1 MGHDK and CDR2 SYGVNS. The CDR3 runs 15 residues. The V and J ends lost 4 bases and 6 bases respectively, with 15 bases between them. The CDR3 spells CASSGTLGRDEKLFF. The CDR3 coding sequence is TGTGCCAGCAGTGGGACTCTTGGAAGGGATGAAAAACTGTTTTTT.

This clone occurred a few times. The chain is built from TRBV6-4 and TRBJ1-6; D remains ambiguous. CDR3 size: 12 residues. Per the germline V gene, CDR1 is MRHNA and CDR2 is SNTAGT. V lost 2 bases, J lost 15 bases, and 11 bases lay in between. In DNA form, the CDR3 reads TGTGCCAGCAGTGACGGCGGCCGCCGCCTCCACTTT. This translates into CASSDGGRRLHF.

The gene calls are TRBV30 and TRBJ1-4; a possible D gene is TRBD1 (5 bases). The length of the CDR3 is 12 residues. CDR1 and CDR2 (germline): GTSNPN, SVGIG (reference sequence). V lost 2 bases, J lost 12 bases, and 13 bases lay in between. CDR3 DNA sequence: TGTGCCTGGAGTTCTACAGGAACACAACTGTTTTTT. Protein sequence: CAWSSTGTQLFF.